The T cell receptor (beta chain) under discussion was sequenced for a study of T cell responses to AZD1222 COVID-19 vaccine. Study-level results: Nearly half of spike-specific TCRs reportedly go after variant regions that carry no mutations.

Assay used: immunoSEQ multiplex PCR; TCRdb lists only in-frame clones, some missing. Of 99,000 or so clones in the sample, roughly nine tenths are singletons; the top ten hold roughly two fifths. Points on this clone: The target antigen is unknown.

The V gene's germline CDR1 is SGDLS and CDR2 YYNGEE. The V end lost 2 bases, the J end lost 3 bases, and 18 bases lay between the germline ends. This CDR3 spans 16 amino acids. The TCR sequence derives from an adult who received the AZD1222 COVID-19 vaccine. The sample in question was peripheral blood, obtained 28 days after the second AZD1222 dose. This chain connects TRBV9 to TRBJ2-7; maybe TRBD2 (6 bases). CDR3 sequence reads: CASSVGTTRVGYEQYF. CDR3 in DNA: TGTGCCAGCAGCGTGGGTACGACTAGAGTTGGCTACGAGCAGTACTTC.